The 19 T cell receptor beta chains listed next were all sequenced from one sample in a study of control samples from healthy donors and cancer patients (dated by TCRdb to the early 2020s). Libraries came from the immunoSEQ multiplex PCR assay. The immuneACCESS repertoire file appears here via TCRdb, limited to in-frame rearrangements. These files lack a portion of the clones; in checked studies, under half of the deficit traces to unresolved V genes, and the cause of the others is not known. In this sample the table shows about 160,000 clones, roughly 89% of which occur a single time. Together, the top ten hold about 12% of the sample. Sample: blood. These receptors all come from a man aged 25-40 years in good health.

The DNA of the CDR3 is TGTGCCAGCAGCATGGACAGGCGGAACACTGAAGCTTTCTTT. Translation gives CASSMDRRNTEAFF. The chain joins TRBV9 to TRBJ1-1; TRBD1 agrees at 7 bases. From germline, CDR1 is SGDLS and CDR2 YYNGEE. The CDR3 contains 14 residues. V shed 4 bases, J shed 1 base, and the junction held 4 bases outside the gene matches.

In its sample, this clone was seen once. The CDR3 coding sequence is TGCAGCGTTGATATCGGGACTGGAAACACCATATATTTT. Amino acids: CSVDIGTGNTIYF. This chain connects TRBV29-1 to TRBJ1-3; unclear D gene. V was trimmed by 3 bases and J by 2 bases, leaving 8 bases between them. Per the germline V gene, CDR1 is SQVTM and CDR2 is ANQGSEA. The CDR3 loop spans 13 amino acids.

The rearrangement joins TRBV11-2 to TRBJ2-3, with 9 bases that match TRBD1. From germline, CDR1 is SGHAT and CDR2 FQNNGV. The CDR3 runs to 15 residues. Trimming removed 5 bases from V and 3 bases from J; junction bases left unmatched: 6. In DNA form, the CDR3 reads TGTGCCAGCAGCCCCGGGACAGGGATAACAGATACGCAGTATTTT. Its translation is CASSPGTGITDTQYF.

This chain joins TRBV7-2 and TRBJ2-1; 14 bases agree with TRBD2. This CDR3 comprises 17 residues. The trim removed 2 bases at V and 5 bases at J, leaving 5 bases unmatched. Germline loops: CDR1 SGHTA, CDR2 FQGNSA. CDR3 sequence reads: CASSLTRLAGGDNEQFF. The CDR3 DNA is TGTGCCAGCAGCTTAACAAGACTAGCGGGAGGGGACAATGAGCAGTTCTTC.

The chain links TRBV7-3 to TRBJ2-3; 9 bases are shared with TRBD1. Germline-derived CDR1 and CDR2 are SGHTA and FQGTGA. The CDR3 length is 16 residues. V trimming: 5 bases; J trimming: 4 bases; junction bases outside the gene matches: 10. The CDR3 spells CASSPHRGRLADTQYF. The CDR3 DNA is TGTGCCAGCAGCCCCCACAGGGGGCGCCTCGCAGATACGCAGTATTTT.

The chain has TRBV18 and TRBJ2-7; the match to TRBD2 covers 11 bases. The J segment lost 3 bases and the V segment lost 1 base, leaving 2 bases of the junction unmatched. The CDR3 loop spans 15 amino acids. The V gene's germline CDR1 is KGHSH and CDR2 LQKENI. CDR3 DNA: TGTGCCAGCTCACCACGACTAGCGGGGAACTACGAGCAGTACTTC. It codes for CASSPRLAGNYEQYF. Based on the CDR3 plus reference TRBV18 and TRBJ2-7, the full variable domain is NAGVMQNPRHLVRRRGQEARLRCSPMKGHSHVYWYRQLPEEGLKFMVYLQKENIIDESGMPKERFSAEFPKEGPSILRIQQVVRGDSAAYFCASSPRLAGNYEQYFGPGTRLTVT.

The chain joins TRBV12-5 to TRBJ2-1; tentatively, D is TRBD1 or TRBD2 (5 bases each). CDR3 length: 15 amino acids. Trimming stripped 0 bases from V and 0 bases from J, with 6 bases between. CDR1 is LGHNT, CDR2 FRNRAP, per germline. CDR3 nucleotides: TGTGCTAGTGGTTTGGTAGGGACCTCCTACAATGAGCAGTTCTTC. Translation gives CASGLVGTSYNEQFF.

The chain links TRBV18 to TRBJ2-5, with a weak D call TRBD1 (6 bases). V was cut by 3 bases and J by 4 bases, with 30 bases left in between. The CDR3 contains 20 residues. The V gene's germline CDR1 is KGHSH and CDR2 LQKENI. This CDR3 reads CASSPFIGGSSQGRGETQYF. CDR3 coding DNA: TGTGCCAGCTCACCGTTTATTGGAGGTTCGAGCCAGGGGAGAGGAGAGACCCAGTACTTC.

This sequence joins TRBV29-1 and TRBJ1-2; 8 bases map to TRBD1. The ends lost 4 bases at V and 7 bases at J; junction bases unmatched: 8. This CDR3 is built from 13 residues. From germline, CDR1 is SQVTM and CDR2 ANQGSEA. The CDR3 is CSVAGGQEGGYTF. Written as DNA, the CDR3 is TGCAGCGTTGCGGGGGGACAGGAGGGTGGCTACACCTTC.

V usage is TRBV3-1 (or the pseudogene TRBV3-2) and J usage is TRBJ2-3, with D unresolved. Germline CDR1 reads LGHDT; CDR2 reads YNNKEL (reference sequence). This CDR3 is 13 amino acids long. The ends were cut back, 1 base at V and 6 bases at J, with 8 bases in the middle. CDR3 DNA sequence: TGTGCCAGCAGCCAAGGTGGGGTGGATACGCAGTATTTT. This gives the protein CASSQGGVDTQYF.

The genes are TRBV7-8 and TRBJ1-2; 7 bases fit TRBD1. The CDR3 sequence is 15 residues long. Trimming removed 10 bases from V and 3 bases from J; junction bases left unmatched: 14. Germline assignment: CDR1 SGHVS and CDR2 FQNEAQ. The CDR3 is CATGGGLQGHYGYTF. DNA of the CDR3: TGTGCCACTGGGGGGGGGTTACAGGGGCACTATGGCTACACCTTC. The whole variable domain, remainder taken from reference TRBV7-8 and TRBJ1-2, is GAGVSQSPRYKVAKRGQDVALRCDPISGHVSLFWYQQALGQGPEFLTYFQNEAQLDKSGLPSDRFFAERPEGSVSTLKIQRTQQEDSAVYLCATGGGLQGHYGYTFGSGTRLTVV.

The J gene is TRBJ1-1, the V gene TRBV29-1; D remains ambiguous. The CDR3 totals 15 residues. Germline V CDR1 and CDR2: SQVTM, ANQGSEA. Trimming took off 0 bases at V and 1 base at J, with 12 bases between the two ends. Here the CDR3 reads CSVEDRGDPNTEAFF. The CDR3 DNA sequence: TGCAGCGTTGAAGATCGCGGGGATCCGAACACTGAAGCTTTCTTT.

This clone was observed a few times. The CDR3: CASSLYGNSGNTIYF. The CDR3 nucleotides read TGTGCCAGCAGCTTGTATGGCAACTCTGGAAACACCATATATTTT. V usage is TRBV5-4 and J usage is TRBJ1-3, with unresolved D. This CDR3 is built from 15 residues. With 1 base removed from V and 0 bases from J, the gap between germline ends came to 8 bases. Germline assignment: CDR1 SGHNT and CDR2 YYREEE (reference sequence).

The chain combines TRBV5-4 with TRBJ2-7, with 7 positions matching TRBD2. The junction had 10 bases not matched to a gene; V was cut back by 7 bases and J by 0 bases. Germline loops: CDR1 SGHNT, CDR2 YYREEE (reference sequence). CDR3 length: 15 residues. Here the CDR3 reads CASSRAWDYSYEQYF. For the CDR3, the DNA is TGTGCCAGCTCACGAGCTTGGGACTACTCCTACGAGCAGTACTTC.

This CDR3 reads CATSRHNSGYNEQFF. The CDR3 DNA sequence: TGTGCCACCAGCAGACATAATAGCGGTTACAATGAGCAGTTCTTC. J is TRBJ2-1 and V is TRBV15; perhaps TRBD2 as D (6 bases). Deletions cut 2 bases from V and 4 bases from J, with 12 bases between. This CDR3 has 15 amino acids. CDR1 LNHNV and CDR2 YYDKDF come from the germline V gene (reference sequence).

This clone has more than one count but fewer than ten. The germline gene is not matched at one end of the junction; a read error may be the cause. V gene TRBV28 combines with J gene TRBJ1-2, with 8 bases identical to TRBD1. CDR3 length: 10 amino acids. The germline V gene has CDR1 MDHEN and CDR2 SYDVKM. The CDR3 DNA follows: TGTGCCAGTGGGACAGGCATATTGGCCTTC. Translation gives CASGTGILAF.

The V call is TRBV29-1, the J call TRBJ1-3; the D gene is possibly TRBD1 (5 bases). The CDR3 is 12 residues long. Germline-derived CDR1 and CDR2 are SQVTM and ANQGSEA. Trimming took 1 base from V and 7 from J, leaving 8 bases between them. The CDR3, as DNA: TGCAGCGTTGAAGGAAAGGGGAACACCATATATTTT. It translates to CSVEGKGNTIYF.

As DNA, the CDR3 is TGTGCCAGCAGTTTGTACAGGGGGCAAGCTTTCTTT. Translating gives CASSLYRGQAFF. The chain joins TRBV28 to TRBJ1-1; 9 nucleotides match TRBD1. The V gene's germline CDR1 is MDHEN and CDR2 SYDVKM. V trimming: 3 bases; J trimming: 9 bases; junction bases outside the gene matches: 2. This CDR3 spans 12 amino acids. Drawing the rest from reference TRBV28 and TRBJ1-1, the complete variable domain is DVKVTQSSRYLVKRTGEKVFLECVQDMDHENMFWYRQDPGLGLRLIYFSYDVKMKEKGDIPEGYSVSREKKERFSLILESASTNQTSMYLCASSLYRGQAFFGQGTRLTVV.

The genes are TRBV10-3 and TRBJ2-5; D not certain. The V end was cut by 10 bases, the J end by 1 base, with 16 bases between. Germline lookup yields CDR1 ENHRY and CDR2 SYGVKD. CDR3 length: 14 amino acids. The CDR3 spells CATNSGPIQETQYF. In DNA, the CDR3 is TGTGCCACCAACTCCGGACCGATCCAAGAGACCCAGTACTTC.